This TCR beta chain was recovered during a study of cytomegalovirus exposure and HLA in healthy donors. Study results and caveats: In a later analysis, TCR beta V- and J-gene trimming showed a link to a missense DCLRE1C variant. Indistinguishable V segments, including TRBV6-2 and TRBV6-3, were excluded. Reportedly, fewer N-insertions than the approximately 700-donor mean appeared in an Asian-associated ancestry cluster in a later analysis.

The ends were cut back, 8 bases at V and 5 bases at J, with 15 bases in the middle. Germline lookup yields CDR1 SNHLY and CDR2 FYNNEI. There are 13 residues in the CDR3. As regards this clone: What it recognizes is unknown.

Those who donated were healthy bone marrow donors. It was with 60 Vbeta and 13 Jbeta primers that the PCR ran. Data came from immunoSEQ multiplex PCR; TCRdb stores just in-frame clones and leaves some out. This sample carries about 25,000 clones, just under 80% of them seen once, and the ten largest clones take 4.5%. Material: PBMCs. The V call is TRBV2, the J call TRBJ1-1; D unclear. This TCR derives from a male donor in good health and CMV-seronegative. CDR3 sequence reads: CASLPAKRTEAFF. The CDR3 nucleotides read TGTGCCAGCCTGCCGGCAAAGCGGACTGAAGCTTTCTTT. Based on the CDR3 plus reference TRBV2 and TRBJ1-1, the full variable domain is EPEVTQTPSHQVTQMGQEVILRCVPISNHLYFYWYRQILGQKVEFLVSFYNNEISEKSEIFDDQFSVERPDGSNFTLKIRSTKLEDSAMYFCASLPAKRTEAFFGQGTRLTVV.